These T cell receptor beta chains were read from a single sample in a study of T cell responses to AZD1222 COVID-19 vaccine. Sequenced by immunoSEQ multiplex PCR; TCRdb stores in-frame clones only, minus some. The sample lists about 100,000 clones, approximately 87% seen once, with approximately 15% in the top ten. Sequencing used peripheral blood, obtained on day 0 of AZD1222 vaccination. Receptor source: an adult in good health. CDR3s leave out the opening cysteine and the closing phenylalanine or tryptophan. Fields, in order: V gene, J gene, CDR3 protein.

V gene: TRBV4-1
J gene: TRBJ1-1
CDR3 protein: ASSQGLMASEAF

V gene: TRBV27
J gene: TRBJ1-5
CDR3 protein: ASRVTGENQPQH

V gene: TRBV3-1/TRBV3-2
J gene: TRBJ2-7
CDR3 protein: ASSQVWSTFASYEQY

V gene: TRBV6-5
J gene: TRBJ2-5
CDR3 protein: GTQTSGSETQY

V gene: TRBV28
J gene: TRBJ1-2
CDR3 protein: ASSSKIRTGEEDGYT

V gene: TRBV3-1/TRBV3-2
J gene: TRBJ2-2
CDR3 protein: ASSLAGGNTGELF

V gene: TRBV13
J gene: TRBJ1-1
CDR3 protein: ASSLSRNGWGDSTEAF

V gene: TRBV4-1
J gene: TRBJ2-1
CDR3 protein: ASSQGLARRAYNEQF

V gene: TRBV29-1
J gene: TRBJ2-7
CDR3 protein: SVGWEEQY

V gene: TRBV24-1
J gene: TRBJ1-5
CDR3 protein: ATSPGQGTSWYQPQH

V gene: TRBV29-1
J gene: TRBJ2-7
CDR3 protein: SGLRGSEQY

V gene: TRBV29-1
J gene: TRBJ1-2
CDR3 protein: SVVINAGTGYGYT

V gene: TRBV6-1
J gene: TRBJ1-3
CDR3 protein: ASSDPFGGGGGNTIY

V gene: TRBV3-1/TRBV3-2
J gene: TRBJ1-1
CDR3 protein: ASSQVQGNTEAF

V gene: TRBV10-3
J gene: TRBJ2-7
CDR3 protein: AINEGQGTSYEQY

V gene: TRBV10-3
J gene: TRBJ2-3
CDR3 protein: AISAESGSTDTQY

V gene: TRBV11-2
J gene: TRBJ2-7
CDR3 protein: ASSPRGVSSYEQY

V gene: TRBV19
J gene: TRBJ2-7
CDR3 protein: ASSHSQAYEQY

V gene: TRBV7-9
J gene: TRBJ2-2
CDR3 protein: AAPGQGKSRGNTGELF

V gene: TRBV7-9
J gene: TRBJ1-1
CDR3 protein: ASSSKANTEAF